The 5 T cell receptor beta chains in this list originate from one sample, sequenced in a study of blood T cell repertoires in COVID-19. Data came from immunoSEQ multiplex PCR; TCRdb stores just in-frame clones and leaves some out. The profile shows fewer than 350,000 clones, about nine tenths of them singletons. The sequenced sample consisted of PBMCs or T cells enriched from blood (not recorded which). Receptors were obtained from a woman aged 40 to 50 who had recovered from COVID-19.

The sample holds a few counts of this clone. The chain has TRBV13 and TRBJ1-2, with 7 bases matching TRBD1. V dropped 0 bases and J dropped 2; count of bases not matched to a gene: 0. Germline V gene data show CDR1 as PRHDT and CDR2 as FYEKMQ (reference sequence). This CDR3 comprises 14 residues. In nucleotides, the CDR3 is TGTGCCAGCAGCTTAGGGACAGGGAACTATGGCTACACCTTC. As protein: CASSLGTGNYGYTF.

The gene calls are TRBV7-9 and TRBJ2-5, with 12 positions matching TRBD1. With V trimmed by 5 bases and J by 1 base, 8 bases remained unmatched. Germline V gene lookup returns CDR1 SEHNR and CDR2 FQNEAQ (reference sequence). The CDR3 runs 17 residues. DNA of the CDR3: TGTGCCAGCAGCATAGGGGGGACAGGGGGCCTCCAAGAGACCCAGTACTTC. This translates into CASSIGGTGGLQETQYF. Using reference TRBV7-9 and TRBJ2-5 for the parts outside the CDR3, the full variable domain is DTGVSQNPRHKITKRGQNVTFRCDPISEHNRLYWYRQTLGQGPEFLTYFQNEAQLEKSRLLSDRFSAERPKGSFSTLEIQRTEQGDSAMYLCASSIGGTGGLQETQYFGPGTRLLVL.

The V and J genes are TRBV4-2 and TRBJ2-1; 7 bases are a match to TRBD1. V dropped 0 bases and J dropped 12; count of bases not matched to a gene: 2. Germline CDR1 LGHNA, CDR2 YNFKEQ. The CDR3 loop spans 12 amino acids. As DNA, the CDR3 is TGTGCCAGCAGCCAAGATGAGGGGGCGCAGTTCTTC. Amino acid sequence: CASSQDEGAQFF.

This clone was seen once. V usage is TRBV19 and J usage is TRBJ1-2; TRBD1 matches 9 bases. With V trimmed by 3 bases and J by 0 bases, 11 bases remained unmatched. In germline, CDR1 is LNHDA, CDR2 SQIVND (reference sequence). The CDR3 spans 18 residues. The CDR3 sequence: CASSMSPGTGYTNYGYTF. CDR3 nucleotide sequence: TGTGCCAGTAGTATGTCCCCCGGGACAGGGTATACTAACTATGGCTACACCTTC.

The chain employs TRBV27 and TRBJ1-2; D not certain. The CDR3 runs 15 residues. Germline CDR1 MNHEY, CDR2 SMNVEV (reference sequence). The V and J ends lost 0 bases and 3 bases respectively, with 11 bases between them. The CDR3 nucleotides read TGTGCCAGCAGTTTATCGACGGCAGGCGACTATGGCTACACCTTC. Amino acid sequence: CASSLSTAGDYGYTF.